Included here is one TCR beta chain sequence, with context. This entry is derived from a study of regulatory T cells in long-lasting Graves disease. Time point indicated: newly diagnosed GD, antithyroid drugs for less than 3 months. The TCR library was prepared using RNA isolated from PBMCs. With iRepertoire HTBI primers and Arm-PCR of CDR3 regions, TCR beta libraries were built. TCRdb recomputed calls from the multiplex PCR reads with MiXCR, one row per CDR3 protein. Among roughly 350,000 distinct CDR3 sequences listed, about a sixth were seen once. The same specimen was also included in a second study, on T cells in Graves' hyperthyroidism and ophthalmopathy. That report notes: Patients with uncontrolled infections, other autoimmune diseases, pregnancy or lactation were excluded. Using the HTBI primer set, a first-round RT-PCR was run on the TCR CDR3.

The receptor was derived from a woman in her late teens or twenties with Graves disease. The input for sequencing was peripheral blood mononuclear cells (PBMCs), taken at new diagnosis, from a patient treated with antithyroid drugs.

CDR3 in DNA: TGTGCCAGTAGTATTCTAGCGGGAGCAGGAGAGACCCAGTACTTC. Amino acid sequence: CASSILAGAGETQYF. The gene calls are TRBV19 and TRBJ2-5, with 10 bases fitting TRBD2. There are 15 residues in the CDR3. CDR1 and CDR2 from the germline V gene are LNHDA and SQIVND (reference sequence). After removal of 3 bases from V and 4 bases from J, the junction contained 5 bases not matched to a gene.